A single sample gave rise to the 21 T cell receptor beta chains below, sequenced in a study of T cells in Graves' hyperthyroidism and ophthalmopathy. TCR beta CDR3 region amplification was performed from RNA transcripts. First-round RT-PCR of the TCR CDR3 relied on the HTBI primer set. TCRdb called the multiplex PCR reads again in MiXCR, with one record for every CDR3 protein. The data show over 300,000 distinct CDR3 sequences, approximately 13% seen once. The sequencing sample was made of blood. The receptors here all came from a woman between 35 and 50 years old with Graves' ophthalmopathy.

Only a few counts were recorded for this clonotype. The rearrangement uses TRBV18 and TRBJ2-7; D may be TRBD1 or TRBD2 (5 bases each). The CDR3 spans 14 residues. Per germline, CDR1 KGHSH and CDR2 LQKENI. V was cut by 4 bases and J by 3 bases, with 13 bases left in between. DNA for the CDR3: TGTGCCAGCTCACTTCGGGATCAGGGCTACGAGCAGTACTTC. Translating it yields CASSLRDQGYEQYF.

The chain joins TRBV28 to TRBJ1-2; D possibly corresponds to TRBD1 (5 bases). V lost 7 bases, J lost 3 bases, and 15 bases lay in between. Germline-derived CDR1 and CDR2 are MDHEN and SYDVKM. The CDR3 covers 14 residues. CDR3 loop: CASISQGTYYGYTF. CDR3 in DNA: TGTGCCAGCATAAGCCAAGGGACCTACTATGGCTACACCTTC.

This clonotype was seen at least ten times. The chain employs TRBV15 and TRBJ1-1; D call uncertain. V was trimmed by 3 bases and J by 11 bases, leaving 16 bases between them. The CDR3 spans 13 residues. CDR1 and CDR2 from the germline V gene are LNHNV and YYDKDF (reference sequence). DNA for the CDR3: TGTGCCACCAGCAGGACATATAGAACTGGTGCTTTCTTT. Its translation: CATSRTYRTGAFF.

This clonotype was found many times. The rearrangement links TRBV12-3 or TRBV12-4 to TRBJ2-1, with 9 bases lining up with TRBD1. This CDR3 spans 15 amino acids. Trimming took 6 bases from V and 5 from J; bases not matched to a gene: 8. The CDR3 region is CASSHTGGLDNEQFF. In DNA, the CDR3 is TGTGCCAGCAGCCATACAGGGGGCCTCGACAATGAGCAGTTCTTC.

The genes are TRBV7-2 and TRBJ2-7; no reliable D call. Germline CDR1 SGHTA, CDR2 FQGNSA. CDR3 size: 13 residues. V lost 1 base, J lost 7 bases, and 11 bases lay in between. In nucleotides, the CDR3 is TGTGCCAGCAGCTTAGTTTCTTCAGGAGAGCAGTACTTC. It codes for CASSLVSSGEQYF.

The table lists this clonotype with many counts. V gene TRBV6-1 combines with J gene TRBJ1-2, with D possibly matching TRBD1 (6 bases). The CDR3 contains 13 residues. The V and J ends lost 5 bases and 6 bases respectively, with 13 bases between them. CDR1 and CDR2 (germline): MNHNS, SASEGT. CDR3 nucleotide sequence: TGTGCCAGCAGTCGGGGGCAGTTGGATGGCTACACCTTC. Protein: CASSRGQLDGYTF.

This clonotype was seen a few times. V usage is TRBV4-2 and J usage is TRBJ2-2; 12 bases line up with TRBD1. CDR1 and CDR2 from the germline V gene are LGHNA and YNFKEQ. The V gene end was trimmed by 4 bases and the J gene end by 5 bases; junction bases not matched to a gene: 2. The CDR3 spans 15 residues. The DNA for the CDR3 is TGTGCCAGCAGCCGGGACAGGGGGCTGACCGGGGAGCTGTTTTTT. Amino acids: CASSRDRGLTGELFF.

This clonotype was seen a single time. V is TRBV11-1 and J is TRBJ2-7, with 9 bases fitting TRBD2. The CDR3 is 15 amino acids. The V gene end was trimmed by 5 bases and the J gene end by 7 bases; junction bases not matched to a gene: 12. Looked up from germline, CDR1 is SGHAT and CDR2 is FQDESV (reference sequence). This CDR3 reads CASSLWGGGANEQYF. In DNA form, the CDR3 reads TGTGCCAGCAGCCTCTGGGGCGGGGGGGCAAATGAGCAGTACTTC.

This clonotype was recorded many times. The chain combines TRBV28 with TRBJ1-5, with 10 bases identical to TRBD1. From germline, CDR1 is MDHEN and CDR2 SYDVKM. This CDR3 region has 16 residues. With 6 bases clipped from V and 4 bases from J, the junction kept 9 bases outside the gene matches. The CDR3 sequence: CASRESGTGENQPQHF. The CDR3 DNA sequence: TGTGCCAGCAGAGAGTCCGGGACAGGGGAGAATCAGCCCCAGCATTTT.

This clonotype has more than one count but fewer than ten. This chain uses TRBV3-1 with TRBJ2-7; D perhaps matches TRBD2 (5 bases). The V end lost 5 bases, the J end lost 4 bases, and 18 bases lay between the germline ends. There are 15 residues in the CDR3. Germline V gives CDR1 LGHDT, CDR2 YNNKEL (reference sequence). The CDR3 loop is CASSALRRSDYEQYF. DNA of the CDR3: TGTGCCAGCAGCGCCTTGAGGAGGAGCGATTACGAGCAGTACTTC.

This clonotype came up many times. The rearrangement joins TRBV6-1 to TRBJ1-1, with 9 positions matching TRBD1. Germline V gene data show CDR1 as MNHNS and CDR2 as SASEGT. The CDR3 is 14 residues long. Trimming at V came to 4 bases and at J to 2 bases, leaving 2 bases not matched to a gene. The CDR3 reads CASSADRGNTEAFF. CDR3 in DNA: TGTGCCAGCAGTGCGGACAGGGGTAACACTGAAGCTTTCTTT.

This clonotype appeared many times. The chain joins TRBV20-1 to TRBJ1-2; 8 positions match TRBD1. With 4 bases clipped from V and 5 bases from J, the junction kept 6 bases outside the gene matches. The CDR3 sequence is 13 residues long. Looked up from germline, CDR1 is DFQATT and CDR2 is SNEGSKA (reference sequence). CDR3 DNA: TGCAGTGCTAAGACAGGGGAGAGGTATGGCTACACCTTC. Its translation: CSAKTGERYGYTF.

In its sample, this clonotype was seen many times. V usage is TRBV7-8 and J usage is TRBJ2-1; the D gene is possibly TRBD2 (5 bases). Germline values: CDR1 SGHVS, CDR2 FQNEAQ. The CDR3 runs 17 residues. Trimming removed 7 bases from V and 8 bases from J, with 27 bases in between. The CDR3 DNA reads as TGTGCCAGCAACCTTGATGGTGGGAGCACGGCGGGCCATGAGCAGTTCTTC. Protein sequence: CASNLDGGSTAGHEQFF.

This chain joins TRBV19 and TRBJ2-1; 7 nucleotides agree with TRBD2. The CDR3 is made up of 16 amino acids. Germline lookup yields CDR1 LNHDA and CDR2 SQIVND (reference sequence). Trimming took 3 bases from V and 9 from J; bases not matched to a gene: 14. This chain's CDR3 is CASSIPGGSFASEQFF. The CDR3, as DNA: TGTGCCAGTAGTATCCCCGGCGGGAGTTTCGCTAGTGAGCAGTTCTTC. Using reference TRBV19 and TRBJ2-1 for the parts outside the CDR3, the full variable domain is DGGITQSPKYLFRKEGQNVTLSCEQNLNHDAMYWYRQDPGQGLRLIYYSQIVNDFQKGDIAEGYSVSREKKESFPLTVTSAQKNPTAFYLCASSIPGGSFASEQFFGPGTRLTVL.

The V call is TRBV2, the J call TRBJ2-7; 9 bases align to TRBD2. The junction had 9 bases not matched to a gene; V was cut back by 6 bases and J by 6 bases. Germline V gene data show CDR1 as SNHLY and CDR2 as FYNNEI. The CDR3 has 14 residues. CDR3 region: CASRALAGAGEQYF. CDR3 DNA: TGTGCCAGCAGGGCCTTAGCGGGAGCTGGCGAGCAGTACTTC.

This clonotype has at least ten counts. This sequence joins TRBV6-1 and TRBJ2-3; 10 nucleotides agree with TRBD2. Germline V gene data show CDR1 as MNHNS and CDR2 as SASEGT. This CDR3 spans 15 amino acids. V shed 5 bases and J 0 bases; nucleotides not matched to a gene: 2. The CDR3 bases are TGTGCCAGCAGTTTACTAGCGGGGAGCACAGATACGCAGTATTTT. Amino acid sequence: CASSLLAGSTDTQYF.

In this sample, this clonotype turned up a few times. This chain connects TRBV3-1 to TRBJ2-3, with 12 bases identical to TRBD2. CDR3 length: 16 amino acids. The J segment lost 3 bases and the V segment lost 3 bases, leaving 4 bases of the junction unmatched. Germline CDR1 LGHDT, CDR2 YNNKEL (reference sequence). The chain's CDR3 is CASSQDLAGGTDTQYF. CDR3 nucleotides: TGTGCCAGCAGCCAGGACCTAGCGGGGGGGACAGATACGCAGTATTTT.

This clonotype came up many times. This chain uses TRBV11-2 with TRBJ1-1; D not certain. CDR1 and CDR2 (germline): SGHAT, FQNNGV. Trimming removed 1 base at V and 1 base at J, with 7 bases between. The CDR3 has 14 amino acids. CDR3 in amino acids: CASSLVMTNTEAFF. The DNA for the CDR3 is TGTGCCAGCAGCTTAGTCATGACGAACACTGAAGCTTTCTTT.

The genes are TRBV15 and TRBJ2-1; the D is unclear. Germline CDR1 reads LNHNV; CDR2 reads YYDKDF (reference sequence). V gave up 0 bases and J gave up 0 bases, with 9 bases separating them. The CDR3 consists of 16 residues. The CDR3 sequence: CATSRDRTGSYNEQFF. The CDR3 nucleotides are TGTGCCACCAGCAGAGATCGGACCGGCTCCTACAATGAGCAGTTCTTC.

The chain is built from TRBV3-1 and TRBJ2-7; the D gene is possibly TRBD1 (5 bases). The germline V and J ends were trimmed by 1 base and 2 bases, with 15 bases remaining between them. Per the germline V gene, CDR1 is LGHDT and CDR2 is YNNKEL (reference sequence). The CDR3 extends over 16 amino acids. The CDR3 protein is CASSQAGSVRTYEQYF. DNA for the CDR3: TGTGCCAGCAGCCAAGCAGGGTCCGTTAGGACCTACGAGCAGTACTTC.

This clonotype turned up a few times. The chain employs TRBV5-6 and TRBJ2-6; no clear D gene. The V gene lost 5 bases and the J gene lost 0 bases, with 9 bases spanning the gap. CDR3 size: 15 residues. Germline CDR1 SGHDT, CDR2 YYEEEE. CDR3 in amino acids: CASSHDSSGANVLTF. CDR3 DNA sequence: TGTGCCAGCAGTCACGATAGCTCTGGGGCCAACGTCCTGACTTTC.